These T cell receptor beta chains were read from a single sample in a study of OX40 agonist ivuxolimab in advanced cancers. Clones were read by immunoSEQ multiplex PCR, and TCRdb kept only the in-frame ones, dropping some. The sample includes 8,500 to 11,000 clones, over 70% of them seen just once. The sequencing used CD4+ or CD8+ T cells sorted from blood, collected in a trial of the OX40 agonist ivuxolimab. The receptors here all came from an adult with an advanced solid tumor such as melanoma, head and neck, liver or kidney cancer. Both conserved end residues are part of each CDR3. The D gene is left open where the match is weak. Clone size appears in some rows only: once, few, many, or a class for an expanded clone.

CDR3 protein	CDR3 DNA	D gene	clone size	V gene	J gene
CAWSVGGSTEAFF	TGTGCCTGGAGTGTAGGCGGATCCACTGAAGCTTTCTTT	.	.	TRBV30	TRBJ1-1
CASSLVGGRGYNEQFF	TGCGCCAGCAGCTTGGTGGGCGGGAGGGGATACAATGAGCAGTTCTTC	TRBD2	few	TRBV5-1	TRBJ2-1
CASSQDLGGRDEQFF	TGTGCCAGCAGCCAAGATCTTGGGGGGCGGGATGAGCAGTTCTTC	.	.	TRBV4-2	TRBJ2-1
CASSRDANQPQHF	TGTGCCAGTAGTAGGGACGCCAATCAGCCCCAGCATTTT	.	.	TRBV19	TRBJ1-5
CASSESTAGAYEQYF	TGTGCCAGCAGTGAATCAACAGCGGGAGCGTACGAGCAGTACTTC	TRBD2	.	TRBV2	TRBJ2-7
CASSFAEGNYGYTF	TGTGCCAGCAGCTTCGCGGAAGGGAACTATGGCTACACCTTC	.	.	TRBV5-8	TRBJ1-2
CASSLDYEQYF	TGTGCCAGCAGCTTAGACTACGAGCAGTACTTC	.	once	TRBV11-2	TRBJ2-7
CASSLGQGPSYEQYF	TGTGCTAGCAGCTTAGGGCAGGGGCCCTCCTACGAGCAGTACTTC	.	.	TRBV7-7	TRBJ2-7
CASRETGADTQYF	TGTGCCAGCAGGGAGACAGGGGCAGATACGCAGTATTTT	TRBD1	.	TRBV6-4	TRBJ2-3
CASSYLSGADTQYF	TGTGCCAGCAGTTACCTTAGCGGGGCAGATACGCAGTATTTT	TRBD2	.	TRBV2	TRBJ2-3
CASLRFSGPQPSSYEQYF	TGTGCCAGCCTTCGGTTTAGCGGGCCTCAACCCTCTTCCTACGAGCAGTACTTC	TRBD2	.	TRBV27	TRBJ2-7
CASSGTEGTNEAFF	TGTGCCAGCAGCGGGACGGAGGGCACCAATGAAGCTTTCTTT	.	.	TRBV21-1	TRBJ1-1
CASSLKGWRGTSGNAYEQYF	TGTGCCAGCAGTTTAAAGGGCTGGCGGGGGACTAGCGGGAACGCCTACGAGCAGTACTTC	TRBD2	.	TRBV27	TRBJ2-7
CASGTSRKGDTGELFF	TGTGCCAGCGGGACTAGCCGGAAGGGCGACACCGGGGAGCTGTTTTTT	TRBD2	.	TRBV9	TRBJ2-2
CASSLDSLNYGYTF	TGTGCCAGCAGCTTGGACAGCCTTAACTATGGCTACACCTTC	.	.	TRBV5-6	TRBJ1-2
CSVEGGGRATYNEQFF	TGCAGCGTTGAGGGGGGAGGGAGAGCCACCTACAATGAGCAGTTCTTC	TRBD2	.	TRBV29-1	TRBJ2-1
CASSLSGANVLTF	TGTGCCAGCAGCTTATCTGGGGCCAACGTCCTGACTTTC	.	.	TRBV13	TRBJ2-6
CASTLLGPLTGELFF	TGTGCCAGCACCTTATTGGGACCGCTGACCGGGGAGCTGTTTTTT	.	.	TRBV27	TRBJ2-2